This T cell receptor (beta chain) was recorded in a study of CD8+ T cells in alopecia areata. Study details: Percentage of affected scalp area was the basis on which treated patients' severity was scored.

Sequencing templates came from extracted RNA that was reverse transcribed into cDNA. The method was immunoSEQ multiplex PCR; TCRdb's version includes in-frame clones alone and lacks a portion of them. The table has 150,000 or so clones, around 58% seen once. General study results and limits: TCRs were shared less clearly across patients than in mice, possibly for HLA-related reasons.

Described treatment: oral pan-JAK inhibitor, 5-10 mg twice daily. V dropped 3 bases and J dropped 4 bases, with 10 bases sitting between them. The CDR3 sequence is 14 residues long. Germline CDR1 is MGHDK and CDR2 is SYGVNS. Details on this clone: No antigen is known for it.

The sequence was collected from a human donor with alopecia areata. The sequencing used CD4+ T cells sorted from blood, collected between weeks 55 and 65, from a patient treated with tofacitinib. This chain connects TRBV25-1 to TRBJ1-5; unclear D gene. In DNA, the CDR3 is TGTGCCAGCAGTGAGGGCCGGAATAATCAGCCCCAGCATTTT. Encoded protein: CASSEGRNNQPQHF.